This record concerns one T cell receptor beta chain sequence. Its recognized antigen is unknown. One base away there is no much larger clone; base qualities are not given. Collaborating institutions collected whole blood in K2EDTA tubes following their own protocols. For TCRbeta analysis, collaborators shipped samples as frozen whole blood, isolated PBMCs, or DNA extracted from either of those sample types. TCRbeta CDR3 regions were amplified from genomic DNA by means of the immunoSEQ Assay, a bias-controlled multiplex PCR. Per the authors' processing: The number of nucleated cells in each sample was estimated from the amplification of reference gene primers within the assay. To quantify the absolute abundance of each unique TCRbeta CDR3 rearrangement, sequence reads were collapsed and filtered. For each sample, productive Simpson clonality was calculated as the square root of Simpson's diversity index over productive rearrangements. The source is immuneACCESS, and TCRdb retained only in-frame sequences with V and J called. Part of the clones is not carried over; for the studies checked, unresolved V genes explain less than half of this, and the remainder is unexplained. For V, J and clone size, that table is used; D and trimming come from the DNA. Counted in this sample were approximately 70,000 clones; about nine tenths of them appeared once. Of the sample, 5% to 8% falls within the top ten clones.

This entry is derived from a study of blood T cell repertoires in COVID-19 (dated by TCRdb to 2018 to 2021). About the investigation overall: Samples from collaborators originated in the United States, Italy and Spain and spanned both the acute and convalescent phases of COVID-19. The material from the prospective study consisted of cDNA or gDNA derived from T cells, B-cell-depleted T cells, or PBMCs. The dataset comprised deeply sampled blood TCRbeta repertoires from subjects exposed to, actively infected with, or recovered from COVID-19. The repertoires were released in a freely available public database intended as a resource for research on the immune response to SARS-CoV-2. Samples came from the ongoing ImmuneRACE study (first 160 participants) plus 1,254 subjects from 6 global collaborators. Nearly every sample came with metadata listing a de-identified subject ID, COVID-19 status, age in years and sex. HLA class I and class II types, where available, came from metadata supplied by the sample provider rather than from assay-based typing. Broader findings and caveats from the paper: How much clinical and demographic metadata was included differed by source and by participant, and the metadata was provided uncurated.

The receptor was isolated from a woman between 45 and 65 years old with acute or convalescent COVID-19. Sequencing was performed on peripheral blood.

At the DNA level, the sequence is TGTGCCAGCAGTCTCAATATGGAACCGACAGGGGGCGAGGGCTATCAGCCCCAGCATTTT. It translates to CASSLNMEPTGGEGYQPQHF. Here the chain combines TRBV28 and TRBJ1-5; 10 bases in the junction line up with TRBD1. For this chain, trimming is 5 bases at the V end and 5 bases at the J end, and the number of junction bases without a gene match is 21. Reading from cysteine to phenylalanine, the CDR3 counts 20 amino acids. Solely the CDR3 DNA is kept, with 60 bases framed from the first base. Based on the germline V gene, the CDR1 and CDR2 sequences are MDHEN and SYDVKM. The full variable domain, with segments outside the CDR3 supplied by the reference TRBV28 and TRBJ1-5 proteins, appears as DVKVTQSSRYLVKRTGEKVFLECVQDMDHENMFWYRQDPGLGLRLIYFSYDVKMKEKGDIPEGYSVSREKKERFSLILESASTNQTSMYLCASSLNMEPTGGEGYQPQHFGDGTRLSIL.